These T cell receptor beta chains were read from a single sample in a study of patients and donors after allogeneic stem cell transplantation. Each CDR3 protein gets one entry after TCRdb re-called the RT-PCR reads with MiXCR. The repertoire holds roughly 250,000 distinct CDR3 sequences, with about 14% as singletons. Input material: blood, either unsorted or a sorted T cell fraction (not recorded which). The receptors stem from a human donor who was either an allogeneic HSCT recipient or a stem cell or donor lymphocyte infusion donor (not recorded which). It is not recorded whose cells these are; they may come from a transplant donor. The CDR3 runs from the conserved cysteine through the conserved F or W. The D gene is left open where the match is weak. Not every row has a clone size; where given, it reads once, few, many or a size class.

>few|-|TRBJ2-7|TRBV9
TGTGCCAGCAGCGTAGGGTACACCGCCTACGAGCAGTACTTC
CASSVGYTAYEQYF
>few|-|TRBJ1-1|TRBV12-3/TRBV12-4
TGTGCCAGCAGTCAGGACAGCCTTCAAAGACTGAACACTGAAGCTTTCTTT
CASSQDSLQRLNTEAFF
>few|TRBD1|TRBJ1-2|TRBV5-4
TGTGCCAGCAGCTGGGGGACAGGCAACTATGGCTACACCTTC
CASSWGTGNYGYTF
>few|TRBD1|TRBJ1-3|TRBV3-1
TGTGCCAGCAGCCATGCAGGGGGCGAAGGAAACACCATATATTTT
CASSHAGGEGNTIYF
>many|TRBD2|TRBJ2-3|TRBV20-1
TGCAGTGCTAGAGATTGGGGGACTAGCGGGGGGGCAGATACGCAGTATTTT
CSARDWGTSGGADTQYF
>many|-|TRBJ1-1|TRBV2
TGTGCCAGCAATTCCGGGACGGTAATAATCAAAGCTTTCTTT
CASNSGTVIIKAFF
>many|TRBD1|TRBJ2-7|TRBV14
TGTGCCAGCAGCCTAACATTGGGAAGAAGACAGGGCCAGTACTTC
CASSLTLGRRQGQYF
>few|TRBD1|TRBJ1-3|TRBV4-2
TGTGCCAGCAGCCCCTCCGGGACAGGGCTCTCTGGAAACACCATATATTTT
CASSPSGTGLSGNTIYF
>few|TRBD1|TRBJ1-3|TRBV6-1
TGTGCCAGCATCCAGGGGGCCACCGGGGCCTCTGGAAACACCATATATTTT
CASIQGATGASGNTIYF
>-|-|TRBJ2-5|TRBV2
TGTGCCAGCAGTGAAGACAGATCTCGAGAGACCCAGTACTTC
CASSEDRSRETQYF
>few|-|TRBJ2-7|TRBV30
TGTGCCTGGAGTGAAGGAAAAGGACGCGAGCAGTACTTC
CAWSEGKGREQYF
>few|-|TRBJ1-5|TRBV20-1
TGCAGTGCTAGAGACGAGGAGGGAGGTGTAAATCCCCAGCATTTT
CSARDEEGGVNPQHF
>few|TRBD1|TRBJ1-2|TRBV7-2
TGTGCCAGCAGCCCCAACACCGGACAGGACATCCTCTATGGCTACACCTTC
CASSPNTGQDILYGYTF
>many|TRBD2|TRBJ2-1|TRBV29-1
TGCAGCGTTGGGGGTGGGGTAAGCGGGAGGGGGAATGAGCAGTTCTTC
CSVGGGVSGRGNEQFF
>many|-|TRBJ2-2|TRBV14
TGTGCCAGCAGTCGGTTAGCGGCCGGGGAGCTGTTTTTT
CASSRLAAGELFF
>few|TRBD1|TRBJ1-2|TRBV3-1
TGTGCCAGCAGCCCGATCGCCCGAAGACAGGGGCAGGGCTACACCTTC
CASSPIARRQGQGYTF
>many|TRBD2|TRBJ2-1|TRBV29-1
TGCAGCGTGGGGACTAGCGGGAGGTCGGATGAGCAGTTCTTC
CSVGTSGRSDEQFF
>few|-|TRBJ2-7|TRBV27
TGTGCCAGCAGCCAACAGGGAAGAGGCCGGGTCAACCACGAGCAGTACTTC
CASSQQGRGRVNHEQYF
>-|-|TRBJ1-6|TRBV27
TGTGCCAGCAGGGCCAGGTCGGGTTATAATTCACCCCTCCACTTT
CASRARSGYNSPLHF
>few|-|TRBJ2-2|TRBV6-2/TRBV6-3
TGTGCCAGCGTTGGTGGGGCGAACACCGGGGAGCTGTTTTTT
CASVGGANTGELFF
>-|-|TRBJ1-2|TRBV7-2
TGTGCCAGCAGCTTAGTTGGCAGGTCCGGCTATGGCTACACCTTC
CASSLVGRSGYGYTF
>-|-|TRBJ1-1|TRBV30
TGTGCCTCACAGGGATACACTGAAGCTTTCTTT
CASQGYTEAFF
>-|TRBD1|TRBJ1-4|TRBV5-1
TGCGCCAGCAGCGCGGAACAGGGGGCTCGGGAAAAACTGTTTTTT
CASSAEQGAREKLFF
>-|-|TRBJ1-6|TRBV30
TGTGCCTGGAGTGGGTGGAGCTCACCCCTCCACTTT
CAWSGWSSPLHF
>-|-|TRBJ1-4|TRBV7-9
TGTGCCAGCAGTTTCCCCCGTGGGGCTAATGAAAAACTGTTTTTT
CASSFPRGANEKLFF
>few|TRBD2|TRBJ2-5|TRBV20-1
TGCAGTGCTAGAGGTTCCTATGGACTAGCGGGGGCAGAGACCCAGTACTTC
CSARGSYGLAGAETQYF
>many|-|TRBJ2-3|TRBV7-2
TGTGCCAGCAGCTCGACCTGGGATACGCAGTATTTT
CASSSTWDTQYF
>-|TRBD1|TRBJ2-5|TRBV29-1
TGCAGCGAAAGGACAGGGCAAGAGACCCAGTACTTC
CSERTGQETQYF
>many|TRBD2|TRBJ2-2|TRBV11-2
TGTGCCAGCAGCTTAGTTCTTATCGGCGGGAGTTTTACCGGGGAGCTGTTTTTT
CASSLVLIGGSFTGELFF
>few|-|TRBJ1-2|TRBV3-1
TGTGCCAGCAGCCGAGCAGGGCTTGGCTACACCTTC
CASSRAGLGYTF
>many|-|TRBJ1-6|TRBV7-3
TGTGCCAGCAGGCCGGGGGGACATAATTCACCCCTCCACTTT
CASRPGGHNSPLHF
>-|TRBD1|TRBJ1-1|TRBV7-6
TGTGCCAGCAGGGTTACAGGGGCCAACACTGAAGCTTTCTTT
CASRVTGANTEAFF
>-|-|TRBJ1-1|TRBV7-9
TGTGCCAGCAGCTTAGCGGGGCCCTACACTGAAGCTTTCTTT
CASSLAGPYTEAFF
>-|-|TRBJ2-2|TRBV5-4
TGTGCCAGCAGCTTAATACAGGGTGATACCGGGGAGCTGTTTTTT
CASSLIQGDTGELFF
>few|TRBD1|TRBJ1-6|TRBV25-1
TGTGCCAGCAGTGTTTCAGGGTCAGGGGGCAATTCACCCCTCCACTTT
CASSVSGSGGNSPLHF
>many|TRBD1|TRBJ2-3|TRBV29-1
TGCAGCTTTAGGACAGGGTATAGAGATACGCAGTATTTT
CSFRTGYRDTQYF
>many|-|TRBJ1-1|TRBV24-1
TGTGCCACCAGTGATTTTGGCTACACTGAAGCTTTCTTT
CATSDFGYTEAFF
>few|-|TRBJ1-1|TRBV20-1
TGCAGTGCTAGAGATATTCTGGTCCCAATAACTGAAGCTTTCTTT
CSARDILVPITEAFF
>few|-|TRBJ1-5|TRBV5-4
TGTGCCAGCAGCTTGGCCGGGCAGACGCCCCAGCATTTT
CASSLAGQTPQHF
>few|-|TRBJ1-5|TRBV30
TGTGCCTGGAGTGTGACGGAGAATCAGCCCCAGCATTTT
CAWSVTENQPQHF
>many|-|TRBJ2-2|TRBV7-6
TGTGCCAGCAGCTTAGCGGTCCCAGGGGCCACCGGGGAGCTGTTTTTT
CASSLAVPGATGELFF
>few|-|TRBJ1-5|TRBV19
TGTGCCAGTAGTATCTCGGCAGGGCGAGTAAATCAGCCCCAGCATTTT
CASSISAGRVNQPQHF
>many|-|TRBJ1-1|TRBV12-3/TRBV12-4
TGTGCCAGCACCAAAGGGGCTACGGCTTTCTTT
CASTKGATAFF
>-|-|TRBJ2-2|TRBV6-5
TGTGCCAGCAGTTATGGACAGATAGGAGGGGCCGGGGAGCTGTTTTTT
CASSYGQIGGAGELFF
>-|-|TRBJ1-2|TRBV20-1
TGCAGTGCTAAGCGGACCGGCCACTATGGCTACACCTTC
CSAKRTGHYGYTF
>-|-|TRBJ2-6|TRBV4-2
TGTGCCAGCAGCCAATACACAGACTCTGGGGCCAACGTCCTGACTTTC
CASSQYTDSGANVLTF
>few|TRBD2|TRBJ2-3|TRBV3-1
TGTGCCAGCAGCCAATCGACTAGCGTGGCAGATACGCAGTATTTT
CASSQSTSVADTQYF